The 26 T cell receptor beta chains listed next were all sequenced from one sample in a study of glioma-infiltrating T cells. TCR alpha and beta CDR3 regions were amplified from RNA using iRepertoire nested multiplex PCR. TCRdb re-called the multiplex PCR reads through MiXCR, storing one row per CDR3 protein. This table holds about 180,000 distinct CDR3 sequences, more than 35% found once. The source material was glioma tissue, nonneoplastic brain tissue, or PBMCs (not recorded which). The receptors were sampled from a human donor with low-grade glioma or glioblastoma, undergoing nonglioma brain surgery, or in good health (not recorded which).

This clonotype was counted ten times or more. The CDR3 region has the DNA TGTGCCACCAGCTCAGGGACTCAGCCCCAGCATTTT. Residues: CATSSGTQPQHF. This rearrangement joins TRBV24-1 to TRBJ1-5; a possible D gene is TRBD1 (5 bases). This CDR3 is built from 12 residues. Trimming removed 7 bases from V and 6 bases from J, with 9 bases in between. Germline V CDR1 and CDR2: KGHDR, SFDVKD.

Remarks on this clonotype: This could be a read error, since a much larger clone is one nucleotide away. The V gene is TRBV20-1, the J gene TRBJ2-5; 9 bases agree with TRBD2. The CDR3 runs to 14 residues. V lost 2 bases and J lost 5; bases outside the gene matches: 6. Germline V CDR1 and CDR2: DFQATT, SNEGSKA (reference sequence). The CDR3 region is CSARPGLASETQYF. The CDR3 coding sequence is TGCAGTGCTAGACCGGGACTAGCTTCGGAGACCCAGTACTTC.

This clonotype was seen just once. This chain uses TRBV4-2 with TRBJ2-7, with 7 bases identical to TRBD2. Germline CDR1 is LGHNA and CDR2 is YNFKEQ. CDR3 length: 19 residues. V was pared by 0 bases and J by 2 bases, with 16 bases of the junction left unmatched. For the CDR3, the DNA is TGTGCCAGCAGCCAAGAACCCTCATCAACTAGCGTGGGGGCCTACGAGCAGTACTTC. Amino acid sequence: CASSQEPSSTSVGAYEQYF.

To note about this clonotype: A much larger clonotype is one base distant, so this may be a read error. This sequence joins TRBV3-1 and TRBJ1-5, with 8 positions matching TRBD1. Germline V gene sequence: CDR1 LGHDT, CDR2 YNNKEL (reference sequence). CDR3 size: 15 residues. Losses at the gene ends were 6 bases for V and 2 bases for J; bases not matched to a gene: 6. The CDR3 bases are TGTGCCAGCAGGCAACAGGGGGATGGCAATCAGCCCCAGCATTTT. Translating it yields CASRQQGDGNQPQHF.

About this clonotype itself: A much more abundant neighbour one base away suggests this may be a read error. This chain joins TRBV20-1 and TRBJ2-5; 7 bases match TRBD1. The germline gives CDR1 DFQATT, CDR2 SNEGSKA (reference sequence). The CDR3 length is 13 residues. The V segment lost 6 bases and the J segment 5 bases; nucleotides outside the gene matches: 9. The CDR3 coding sequence is TGCAGTGCCACCACCGACAGGGTCGAGACCCAGTACTTC. Its translation: CSATTDRVETQYF.

Turning to this clonotype: One end of the junction does not line up with germline, which may come from a read error. This CDR3 reads CTSSRDRRNTIYF. DNA of the CDR3: TGTACCAGCAGCCGGGACAGGAGAAACACCATATATTTT. The chain links TRBV3-1 to TRBJ1-3; 8 bases fit TRBD1. Germline assignment: CDR1 LGHDT and CDR2 YNNKEL (reference sequence). The CDR3 runs to 13 residues.

On this clonotype: Its ends do not fully match the called genes, so a read error is possible. J is TRBJ1-6 and V is TRBV10-3; 7 bases are shared with TRBD1. The CDR3 runs 14 residues. The germline CDR1 and CDR2 sequences are ENHRY and SYGVKD. In DNA, the CDR3 is TGTGCAACAAAGCGACAGGGAGGTGGTTCACGCCTCCACTTT. It translates to CATKRQGGGSRLHF.

In its sample, this clonotype was seen many times. The J gene is TRBJ2-3, the V gene TRBV6-1, with a possible D match to TRBD1 (6 bases). This CDR3 spans 13 amino acids. Germline V gene data show CDR1 as MNHNS and CDR2 as SASEGT. Trimming took 4 bases from V and 5 from J, leaving 10 bases between them. CDR3 sequence reads: CASSAKQGDTQYF. In DNA form, the CDR3 reads TGTGCCAGCAGTGCTAAACAGGGAGATACGCAGTATTTT.

The rearrangement links TRBV7-8 to TRBJ2-2; D call uncertain. The CDR3 has 17 amino acids. In germline, CDR1 is SGHVS, CDR2 FQNEAQ. V lost 6 bases, J lost 0 bases, and 17 bases lay in between. CDR3 DNA: TGTGCCAGCAGTCCACAAGAAGGGTCCCCGAACACCGGGGAGCTGTTTTTT. This encodes CASSPQEGSPNTGELFF.

This clonotype was recorded at least ten times. The rearrangement uses TRBV28 and TRBJ2-1; 10 bases fit TRBD2. CDR1 and CDR2 from the germline V gene are MDHEN and SYDVKM. The CDR3 is 14 residues long. V shed 3 bases and J 6 bases; nucleotides not matched to a gene: 2. The CDR3 nucleotides read TGTGCCAGCAGTTTGCTAGCGGGAGTCAATGAGCAGTTCTTC. Translating it yields CASSLLAGVNEQFF. The complete variable domain, with remaining parts taken from reference TRBV28 and TRBJ2-1, reads DVKVTQSSRYLVKRTGEKVFLECVQDMDHENMFWYRQDPGLGLRLIYFSYDVKMKEKGDIPEGYSVSREKKERFSLILESASTNQTSMYLCASSLLAGVNEQFFGPGTRLTVL.

With respect to this clonotype: One end of the junction varies from germline; a read error may be responsible. V usage is TRBV6-2 or TRBV6-3 and J usage is TRBJ1-1, with D unclear. Germline V gene lookup returns CDR1 MNHEY and CDR2 SVGEGT. CDR3 length: 15 amino acids. DNA for the CDR3: TGCGCCAGCAGTTCAAACCCCAGGTGGGACACTGAAGCTTTCTTT. Translated: CASSSNPRWDTEAFF.

Comment on this clonotype: A read error may be the cause here, since a much bigger clone is one base away. The rearrangement links TRBV25-1 to TRBJ1-2, with D hard to call. This CDR3 has 11 amino acids. The germline V gene has CDR1 MGHDK and CDR2 SYGVNS. Written as DNA, the CDR3 is TGTGTCAGCAGTGGAAGGAAGGGCTACACCTTC. This codes for CVSSGRKGYTF.

This clonotype came up many times. The chain uses TRBV20-1 and TRBJ1-2; D remains ambiguous. V lost 0 bases, J lost 4 bases, and 9 bases lay in between. The germline gives CDR1 DFQATT, CDR2 SNEGSKA (reference sequence). The CDR3 has 13 residues. The CDR3 reads CSARETGSYGYTF. CDR3 sequence (DNA): TGCAGTGCTAGAGAAACCGGGAGCTATGGCTACACCTTC.

Turning to this clonotype: This sequence may be a read error, since a much larger clone differs from it by one base. The genes are TRBV6-1 and TRBJ2-7; D ambiguous. Germline CDR1 and CDR2: MNHNS and SASEGT. V was trimmed by 6 bases and J by 0 bases, leaving 12 bases between them. The CDR3 is 14 amino acids. The DNA of the CDR3 is TGTGCCAGCAGAATTGGAAGCCGCTCCTACGAGCAGTACTTC. Translation gives CASRIGSRSYEQYF.

This clonotype has only a few counts. The rearrangement uses TRBV29-1 and TRBJ2-3; no reliable D call. The CDR3 runs to 15 residues. Per germline, CDR1 SQVTM and CDR2 ANQGSEA. Trimming shortened V by 3 bases and J by 1 base, and 14 bases separated the two germline ends. This chain's CDR3 is CSVDGRLSGTDTQYF. CDR3 nucleotides: TGCAGCGTTGACGGCAGACTGTCTGGCACAGATACGCAGTATTTT.

This clonotype was observed a handful of times. The junction shows a germline mismatch at one end, possibly a read error. V is TRBV27 and J is TRBJ2-5, with TRBD1 as a possible D gene (6 bases). Germline CDR1 and CDR2: MNHEY and SMNVEV (reference sequence). The CDR3 runs 15 residues. CDR3 nucleotide sequence: TGTGCCAGCAGCACAGGACAGAGGTGGTCGGAGACCAAGTACTTC. Protein sequence: CASSTGQRWSETKYF.

Turning to this clonotype: Since a much larger clone is just one base distant, this may be a read error. The rearrangement uses TRBV7-6 and TRBJ1-5; the match to TRBD1 covers 7 bases. Trimming cost V 6 bases and J 5 bases; bases outside gene matches: 4. The germline CDR1 and CDR2 sequences are SGHVS and FNYEAQ. This CDR3 is built from 13 residues. The CDR3: CASRRTGDQPQHF. In DNA form, the CDR3 reads TGTGCCAGCAGACGTACAGGGGATCAGCCCCAGCATTTT.

In its sample, this clonotype was seen a few times. CDR3: CASSQMTGGFEAFF. The CDR3 DNA sequence: TGTGCCAGCAGCCAAATGACAGGGGGTTTTGAAGCTTTCTTT. The rearrangement links TRBV12-3 or TRBV12-4 to TRBJ1-1; 9 bases are a match to TRBD1. The V and J ends lost 6 bases and 7 bases, in that order; junction bases with no gene match: 9. The CDR3 has 14 amino acids.

Of note for this clonotype: Compared with germline, one end of the junction differs, possibly owing to a read error. This chain uses TRBV27 with TRBJ1-5; TRBD1 matches 7 bases. Germline-derived CDR1 and CDR2 are MNHEY and SMNVEV (reference sequence). There are 15 residues in the CDR3. The CDR3 region is CASGAGQIMNQPQHF. The CDR3 coding sequence is TGCGCCAGCGGGGCGGGACAGATAATGAATCAGCCCCAGCATTTT.

This clonotype appeared a few times. The V and J genes are TRBV28 and TRBJ2-3; maybe TRBD2 (6 bases). CDR3 length equals 15 residues. V was clipped by 7 bases and J by 2 bases, with 16 bases between them. CDR1 and CDR2 from the germline V gene are MDHEN and SYDVKM. The CDR3 nucleotides are TGTGCCAGCACAAGGGAGAGCGGGCTCACAGATACGCAGTATTTT. Translating it yields CASTRESGLTDTQYF.

As regards this clonotype: A much larger clonotype is one base distant, so this may be a read error. The chain couples TRBV5-1 to TRBJ2-4; D possibly corresponds to TRBD2 (6 bases). From germline, CDR1 is SGHRS and CDR2 YFSETQ. CDR3 length equals 14 residues. The CDR3 loop is CPSSRDLAKNIQYF. Here the CDR3 DNA reads TGCCCCAGCAGCAGGGACTTAGCCAAAAACATTCAGTACTTC.

Comment on this clonotype: This may be a read error: a much more frequent sequence differs by one nucleotide. The rearrangement joins TRBV19 to TRBJ2-1; 7 bases are a match to TRBD2. V lost 3 bases and J lost 5; bases outside the gene matches: 7. The CDR3 length is 15 residues. The germline V gene encodes CDR1 LNHDA and CDR2 SQIVND (reference sequence). Written as DNA, the CDR3 is TGTGCCAGTAGTATTTCGGGAGGATTCCACAATGAGCAGTTCTTC. Encoded protein: CASSISGGFHNEQFF.

For this clonotype: A much larger clone lies a single base off, so this may be a read error. This chain joins TRBV6-1 and TRBJ2-3; D perhaps matches TRBD2 (6 bases). Per germline, CDR1 MNHNS and CDR2 SASEGT. Deletions cut 9 bases from V and 1 base from J, with 11 bases between. This CDR3 region has 13 residues. The CDR3 coding sequence is TGTGCCAGAGGCCCGGGGGGCACAGATACGCAGTATTTT. It translates to CARGPGGTDTQYF.

In regard to this clonotype: Its ends do not fully match the called genes, so a read error is possible. V gene TRBV6-2 or TRBV6-3 combines with J gene TRBJ2-5, with 7 bases identical to TRBD1. Looked up from germline, CDR1 is MNHEY and CDR2 is SVGEGT. The CDR3 totals 18 residues. The CDR3: CATSDSTPRDRPQETQYF. In nucleotides, the CDR3 is TGTGCCACCAGTGACTCTACCCCCCGGGACAGACCTCAAGAGACCCAGTACTTC.

The chain combines TRBV6-9 with TRBJ2-5; D uncertain. Germline V gene data show CDR1 as MNHGY and CDR2 as SVAAGI. This CDR3 is 11 amino acids long. V lost 3 bases, J lost 10 bases, and 9 bases lay in between. The CDR3 reads CASSYVWIQYF. The CDR3 DNA reads TGTGCCAGCAGTTACGTGTGGATCCAGTACTTC.

Concerning this clonotype: This may be a read error, as it is one base from a much larger clone. The J gene is TRBJ2-7, the V gene TRBV18; D call uncertain. Germline CDR1 KGHSH, CDR2 LQKENI. The CDR3 is made up of 12 amino acids. The germline V and J ends were trimmed by 8 bases and 7 bases, with 15 bases remaining between them. The CDR3 loop is CASRQDYLEQYF. DNA for the CDR3: TGTGCCAGCAGACAAGATTACTTGGAGCAGTACTTC.